These T cell receptor beta chains were read from a single sample in a study of radiation and T cells in renal cell carcinoma. Profiled with immunoSEQ multiplex PCR; TCRdb holds only in-frame clones, not every one. This table has approximately 120,000 clones, 82% appearing once. The input for sequencing was blood, taken from a patient whose treatment included radiotherapy and nephrectomy. Receptor source: an older woman with renal cell carcinoma. Both conserved end residues are part of each CDR3. The order of the fields is J gene, D gene, clone size, V gene, CDR3 DNA, CDR3 protein. The D gene is left open where the match is weak. Not all rows give a size; the values are once, few, many and, for expanded clones, a class.

J gene: TRBJ1-4; D gene: TRBD1; clone size: .; V gene: TRBV2; CDR3 DNA: TGTGCCAGCAGTGAGCAGGGGGCACCCTCTAATGAAAAACTGTTTTTT; CDR3 protein: CASSEQGAPSNEKLFF
J gene: TRBJ2-7; D gene: .; clone size: .; V gene: TRBV10-3; CDR3 DNA: TGTGCCATCGCGGCCCGACAGGTCTTCTCCTACGAGCAGTACTTC; CDR3 protein: CAIAARQVFSYEQYF
J gene: TRBJ2-5; D gene: .; clone size: once; V gene: TRBV6-5; CDR3 DNA: TGTGCCAGCAGTCCTCGGGGCCGAGAGACCCAGTACTTC; CDR3 protein: CASSPRGRETQYF
J gene: TRBJ1-5; D gene: .; clone size: .; V gene: TRBV6-6; CDR3 DNA: TGTGCCAGCAGATCCCAACCGAGCAATCAGCCCCAGCATTTT; CDR3 protein: CASRSQPSNQPQHF
J gene: TRBJ2-2; D gene: .; clone size: .; V gene: TRBV21-1; CDR3 DNA: TGTGCCAGCCTGCAGGGGTGGAAAGTCGGGGAGCTGTTTTTT; CDR3 protein: CASLQGWKVGELFF
J gene: TRBJ1-1; D gene: .; clone size: .; V gene: TRBV19; CDR3 DNA: TGTGCCAGTAGTATCCAGCCACGGAATGAGGCTTTCTTT; CDR3 protein: CASSIQPRNEAFF
J gene: TRBJ2-7; D gene: .; clone size: .; V gene: TRBV5-1; CDR3 DNA: TGCGCCAGCAGCTTTAGGACCGGGTGGGACGAGCAGTACTTC; CDR3 protein: CASSFRTGWDEQYF
J gene: TRBJ2-1; D gene: TRBD2; clone size: many; V gene: TRBV4-2; CDR3 DNA: TGTGCCAGCAGCCAAGATCGGGTGACTAGCGGGAGCTACAATGAGCAGTTCTTC; CDR3 protein: CASSQDRVTSGSYNEQFF
J gene: TRBJ2-5; D gene: .; clone size: once; V gene: TRBV18; CDR3 DNA: TGTGCCAGCTCTCCCGAAGCCAAGCAAGAGACCCAGTACTTC; CDR3 protein: CASSPEAKQETQYF
J gene: TRBJ1-1; D gene: .; clone size: .; V gene: TRBV10-3; CDR3 DNA: TGTGCCGCGTGGGCCGTCTTGAATGGGGAAACTGAAGCTTTCTTT; CDR3 protein: CAAWAVLNGETEAFF
J gene: TRBJ2-7; D gene: .; clone size: .; V gene: TRBV29-1; CDR3 DNA: TGCAGCGTTGAAGTAAAAGGGCACAGCTCCTACGAGCAGTACTTC; CDR3 protein: CSVEVKGHSSYEQYF
J gene: TRBJ1-2; D gene: .; clone size: .; V gene: TRBV19; CDR3 DNA: TGTGCCAGTACCACCACCGACGGTCTGGGCTACACCTTC; CDR3 protein: CASTTTDGLGYTF
J gene: TRBJ2-7; D gene: .; clone size: .; V gene: TRBV28; CDR3 DNA: TGTGCCAGCAGTTATCAGGGTAATGGGTACGAGCAGTACTTC; CDR3 protein: CASSYQGNGYEQYF
J gene: TRBJ2-7; D gene: TRBD1; clone size: many; V gene: TRBV5-1; CDR3 DNA: TGCGCCAGCAGCTTGGACTTTGGACAGGGGGACTACGAGCAGTACTTC; CDR3 protein: CASSLDFGQGDYEQYF
J gene: TRBJ2-4; D gene: .; clone size: few; V gene: TRBV4-2; CDR3 DNA: TGTGCCAGCAGCCTTCGGGACACGGGTGGCAAAAACATTCAGTACTTC; CDR3 protein: CASSLRDTGGKNIQYF
J gene: TRBJ2-1; D gene: TRBD1; clone size: few; V gene: TRBV2; CDR3 DNA: TGTGCCAGCAGTCTGACAGGGAATGAGCAGTTCTTC; CDR3 protein: CASSLTGNEQFF
J gene: TRBJ1-5; D gene: .; clone size: .; V gene: TRBV7-9; CDR3 DNA: TGTGCCAGCAGCTTAGTATGGGGCGAGGATAGCAATCAGCCCCAGCATTTT; CDR3 protein: CASSLVWGEDSNQPQHF
J gene: TRBJ1-6; D gene: TRBD1; clone size: .; V gene: TRBV28; CDR3 DNA: TGTGCCAGCAGGACAGGGGCCTCCATCCCAAATTCACCCCTCCACTTT; CDR3 protein: CASRTGASIPNSPLHF
J gene: TRBJ2-7; D gene: .; clone size: .; V gene: TRBV7-2; CDR3 DNA: TGTGCCAGCAGTGAGAGAGTCGAGCAGTACTTC; CDR3 protein: CASSERVEQYF
J gene: TRBJ2-7; D gene: .; clone size: .; V gene: TRBV6-5; CDR3 DNA: TGTGCCAGCAGTTTCAGCCAGGGTGGATCCCACGAGCAGTACTTC; CDR3 protein: CASSFSQGGSHEQYF
J gene: TRBJ1-2; D gene: .; clone size: .; V gene: TRBV12-2; CDR3 DNA: TGTGCAAGTCGCTCCACTTCGCCCCGGGGACACACTAACTATGGCTACACCTTC; CDR3 protein: CASRSTSPRGHTNYGYTF
J gene: TRBJ1-2; D gene: TRBD1; clone size: .; V gene: TRBV6-1; CDR3 DNA: TGTGCCAGCAGTGAATATCTCCGTGGGACAGGGGTGTTCTATGGCTACACCTTC; CDR3 protein: CASSEYLRGTGVFYGYTF
J gene: TRBJ2-1; D gene: .; clone size: few; V gene: TRBV9; CDR3 DNA: TGTGCCAGCAGCGTAGGGGGGCCAGGCAATGAGCAGTTCTTC; CDR3 protein: CASSVGGPGNEQFF
J gene: TRBJ1-1; D gene: .; clone size: .; V gene: TRBV6-5; CDR3 DNA: TGTGCCAGCAACCATCGGGGCAGGGGGAACACTGAAGCTTTCTTT; CDR3 protein: CASNHRGRGNTEAFF
J gene: TRBJ1-1; D gene: .; clone size: .; V gene: TRBV11-2; CDR3 DNA: TGTGCCAGCAGCAAAGGAGAGTACACTGAAGCTTTCTTT; CDR3 protein: CASSKGEYTEAFF
J gene: TRBJ1-6; D gene: .; clone size: .; V gene: TRBV28; CDR3 DNA: TGTGCCAGCAGTTTATCGTCACCCCTCCACTTT; CDR3 protein: CASSLSSPLHF
J gene: TRBJ1-1; D gene: .; clone size: .; V gene: TRBV6-5; CDR3 DNA: TGTGCCAGCAGACCGAACCGGATGAACACTGAAGCTTTCTTT; CDR3 protein: CASRPNRMNTEAFF
J gene: TRBJ1-1; D gene: .; clone size: .; V gene: TRBV19; CDR3 DNA: TGTGCCAGTAGTATAGCGGCCAACCTGAACACTGAAGCTTTCTTT; CDR3 protein: CASSIAANLNTEAFF
J gene: TRBJ1-4; D gene: .; clone size: .; V gene: TRBV19; CDR3 DNA: TGTGCCAGTCGGACGGGGGGACACAATGAAAAACTGTTTTTT; CDR3 protein: CASRTGGHNEKLFF
J gene: TRBJ2-7; D gene: TRBD2; clone size: .; V gene: TRBV9; CDR3 DNA: TGTGCCAGCAGCGTACTAGCGGGAGATCTCGAGCAGTACTTC; CDR3 protein: CASSVLAGDLEQYF
J gene: TRBJ1-5; D gene: .; clone size: .; V gene: TRBV18; CDR3 DNA: TGTGCCAGCTCCCGGGTGGGTGGCAATCAGCCCCAGCATTTT; CDR3 protein: CASSRVGGNQPQHF
J gene: TRBJ1-3; D gene: .; clone size: .; V gene: TRBV28; CDR3 DNA: TGTGCCAGCAGTTTGCCAGGGCCCATTCCGGCCGTATATTTT; CDR3 protein: CASSLPGPIPAVYF
J gene: TRBJ2-7; D gene: .; clone size: .; V gene: TRBV19; CDR3 DNA: TGTGCCAGTAGAAATACGGGCACCTACGAGCAGTACTTC; CDR3 protein: CASRNTGTYEQYF
J gene: TRBJ1-5; D gene: .; clone size: .; V gene: TRBV14; CDR3 DNA: TGTGCCAGCAGCCAAGAGTCGGTGGAAGGGAGGGCTTGCAATCAGCCCCAGCATTTT; CDR3 protein: CASSQESVEGRACNQPQHF
J gene: TRBJ2-3; D gene: .; clone size: .; V gene: TRBV6-1; CDR3 DNA: TGTGCCAGCAGTCCCCGGGCCGCTACCACAGATACGCAGTATTTT; CDR3 protein: CASSPRAATTDTQYF
J gene: TRBJ1-4; D gene: TRBD1; clone size: few; V gene: TRBV6-5; CDR3 DNA: TGTGCCAGCAGTTACAGGGGGCGGGGAGGTGAAAAACTGTTTTTT; CDR3 protein: CASSYRGRGGEKLFF
J gene: TRBJ2-7; D gene: .; clone size: .; V gene: TRBV7-6; CDR3 DNA: TGTGCCAGCAGCTCAGGTCAGGGGCCCTACGAGCAGTACTTC; CDR3 protein: CASSSGQGPYEQYF
J gene: TRBJ2-1; D gene: TRBD1; clone size: .; V gene: TRBV5-1; CDR3 DNA: TGCGCCAGCAGCTCCTCGGGACAGGGCCTCCATGAGCAGTTCTTC; CDR3 protein: CASSSSGQGLHEQFF
J gene: TRBJ2-2; D gene: .; clone size: .; V gene: TRBV5-6; CDR3 DNA: TGTGCCAGCAGCTTGGGGACCGCCGTGAACACCGGGGAGCTGTTTTTT; CDR3 protein: CASSLGTAVNTGELFF
J gene: TRBJ2-2; D gene: .; clone size: .; V gene: TRBV7-3; CDR3 DNA: TGTGCCAGCAGCCCCGTGGCGGACAGATACACCGGGGAGCTGTTTTTT; CDR3 protein: CASSPVADRYTGELFF
J gene: TRBJ2-5; D gene: .; clone size: .; V gene: TRBV11-3; CDR3 DNA: TGTGCCAGCAGCTTAGGGGCAGGGGAGGGAGAGACCCAGTACTTC; CDR3 protein: CASSLGAGEGETQYF
J gene: TRBJ2-7; D gene: .; clone size: .; V gene: TRBV5-6; CDR3 DNA: TGTGCCAGCAGCTTTACCGACTCCTACGAGCAGTACTTC; CDR3 protein: CASSFTDSYEQYF